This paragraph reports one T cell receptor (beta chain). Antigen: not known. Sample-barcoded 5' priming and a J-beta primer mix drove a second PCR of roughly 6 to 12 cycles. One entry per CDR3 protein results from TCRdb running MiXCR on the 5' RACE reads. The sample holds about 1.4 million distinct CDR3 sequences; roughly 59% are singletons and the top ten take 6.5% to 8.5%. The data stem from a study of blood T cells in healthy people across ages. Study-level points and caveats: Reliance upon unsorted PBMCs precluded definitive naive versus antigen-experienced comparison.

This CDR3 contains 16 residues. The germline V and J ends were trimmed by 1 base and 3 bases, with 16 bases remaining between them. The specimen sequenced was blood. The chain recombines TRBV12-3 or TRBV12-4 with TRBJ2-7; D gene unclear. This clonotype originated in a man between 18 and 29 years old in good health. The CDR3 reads CASSLVLLATIYEQYF. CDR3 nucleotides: TGTGCCAGCAGTTTAGTACTATTGGCCACAATCTACGAGCAGTACTTC.